This record looks at one T cell receptor (beta chain) sequence and its context. Its antigen is as yet unknown. This CDR3 spans 17 amino acids. V was clipped by 2 bases and J by 1 base; unmatched bases: 5. The germline V gene encodes CDR1 LGHNA and CDR2 YSLEER. The PCR was carried out with 60 Vbeta primers and 13 Jbeta primers. The protocol was immunoSEQ multiplex PCR, while the TCRdb copy is restricted to in-frame clones and leaves out a portion. This table has over 130,000 clones, 55% to 80% appearing once. This sample stems from a study of cytomegalovirus exposure and HLA in healthy donors. In the study overall: There were tens of millions of unique TCRs (from HLA-typed donors) in an early data release.

Study findings and constraints: Upon later analysis, HLA-associated TCR beta chains proved more clonally expanded than other, equally common chains. A classifier reportedly called cytomegalovirus status with high sensitivity and specificity. V segments that were indistinguishable, TRBV6-2 and TRBV6-3 among them, were omitted from analysis.

The sequencing input was PBMCs. The V call is TRBV4-3, the J call TRBJ2-5; 12 bases line up with TRBD2. The receptor's source is a woman aged 60-75 years in good health and CMV-seropositive. The CDR3 DNA follows: TGCGCCAGCAGCCAAAATCCGGGACTAGCGGGCCAAGAGACCCAGTACTTC. Its protein product is CASSQNPGLAGQETQYF.